These 32 T cell receptor beta chains share one sample of origin, sequenced in a study of CD8 T cells in ankylosing spondylitis. In TCRdb, the 5' RACE reads were re-called with MiXCR into one record per CDR3 protein. Among just over 300,000 distinct CDR3 sequences listed, less than 25% were seen once. Sequenced material: blood, either unsorted or a sorted T cell fraction (not recorded which). These receptors all stem from a female donor with ankylosing spondylitis or in good health (not recorded which).

V usage is TRBV20-1 and J usage is TRBJ2-7; D perhaps matches TRBD2 (6 bases). Germline V CDR1 and CDR2: DFQATT, SNEGSKA (reference sequence). The ends were cut back, 3 bases at V and 1 base at J, with 13 bases in the middle. This CDR3 spans 14 amino acids. CDR3 sequence (DNA): TGCAGTGCTAGTGGCGGAGGGAGGTCCTACGAGCAGTACTTC. Protein product: CSASGGGRSYEQYF.

This chain links TRBV9 with TRBJ2-2, with 9 positions matching TRBD2. J gave up 7 bases and V 7 bases, and 11 bases lay outside the gene matches. Germline lookup yields CDR1 SGDLS and CDR2 YYNGEE. This CDR3 is 15 amino acids long. The CDR3 DNA reads TGTGCCAGCTGTCGAATAGCGGGGGCAGGCGGGGAGCTGTTTTTT. Protein: CASCRIAGAGGELFF.

This clonotype was counted between two and nine times. V and J are TRBV5-1 and TRBJ2-1, with 12 bases that match TRBD2. CDR3 length: 19 residues. V was pared by 2 bases and J by 7 bases, with 16 bases of the junction left unmatched. Germline CDR1 is SGHRS and CDR2 is YFSETQ. The CDR3 region has the DNA TGCGCCAGCAGCTTTCCGGTGACTAGCGGGAGTTTCCTCGGAAATGAGCAGTTCTTC. Protein sequence: CASSFPVTSGSFLGNEQFF. The full variable domain, its missing parts supplied by reference TRBV5-1 and TRBJ2-1, is KAGVTQTPRYLIKTRGQQVTLSCSPISGHRSVSWYQQTPGQGLQFLFEYFSETQRNKGNFPGRFSGRQFSNSRSEMNVSTLELGDSALYLCASSFPVTSGSFLGNEQFFGPGTRLTVL.

The V gene is TRBV7-2, the J gene TRBJ2-7, with D maybe TRBD1 (6 bases). The germline V and J ends were trimmed by 4 bases and 4 bases, with 20 bases remaining between them. CDR1 and CDR2 from the germline V gene are SGHTA and FQGNSA. This CDR3 has 16 residues. CDR3 region: CASSSYRQVPPYEQYF. The CDR3 DNA reads TGTGCCAGCAGCTCCTACCGACAGGTCCCTCCGTACGAGCAGTACTTC.

The rearrangement uses TRBV12-3 or TRBV12-4 and TRBJ1-1; D ambiguous. The CDR3 contains 13 residues. The V and J ends lost 6 bases and 3 bases respectively, with 11 bases between them. This CDR3 reads CASSLNKDTEAFF. The CDR3 bases are TGTGCCAGCAGCCTTAACAAGGACACTGAAGCTTTCTTT.

This clonotype appeared a few times. J is TRBJ1-5 and V is TRBV20-1, with D uncertain. V dropped 4 bases and J dropped 7 bases, with 14 bases sitting between them. The CDR3 covers 13 residues. The germline CDR1 and CDR2 sequences are DFQATT and SNEGSKA (reference sequence). The CDR3 DNA reads TGCAGTGCTATTGACGCCGCAGACCAGCCCCAGCATTTT. Its translation: CSAIDAADQPQHF.

This clonotype has more than one count but fewer than ten. The chain joins TRBV7-2 to TRBJ2-4; tentative D call: TRBD1 (7 bases). Trimming removed 5 bases at V and 8 bases at J, with 16 bases between. Germline CDR1 reads SGHTA; CDR2 reads FQGNSA. This CDR3 is 14 amino acids long. The CDR3 sequence is CASSRAGTVDIQYF. The DNA of the CDR3 is TGTGCCAGCAGCCGGGCGGGGACAGTCGACATTCAGTACTTC.

The chain carries TRBV20-1 and TRBJ1-2; 7 nucleotides agree with TRBD1. The CDR3 covers 15 residues. Germline V gene sequence: CDR1 DFQATT, CDR2 SNEGSKA (reference sequence). J was trimmed by 7 bases and V by 7 bases; bases with no gene match: 18. The CDR3 sequence is CSELGRGTESGGYTF. The CDR3 DNA is TGCAGTGAACTGGGCCGGGGGACAGAGTCAGGTGGCTACACCTTC.

This clonotype was found a few times. V usage is TRBV5-4 and J usage is TRBJ2-3; possible D gene TRBD2, 6 bases. The CDR3 contains 12 residues. V lost 0 bases and J lost 9, with 8 bases in between. Germline V gene sequence: CDR1 SGHNT, CDR2 YYREEE (reference sequence). CDR3 sequence reads: CASSLDGGTQYF. In nucleotides, the CDR3 is TGTGCCAGCAGCTTGGATGGAGGGACGCAGTATTTT.

The chain employs TRBV11-2 and TRBJ2-7, with D unresolved. From germline, CDR1 is SGHAT and CDR2 FQNNGV. The CDR3 consists of 15 residues. Trimming shortened V by 3 bases and J by 1 base, and 13 bases separated the two germline ends. For the CDR3, the DNA is TGTGCCAGCAGCTTGGGATTTGGGCAGTCCTACGAGCAGTACTTC. As protein: CASSLGFGQSYEQYF.

V gene TRBV24-1 combines with J gene TRBJ1-5; D not certain. Germline assignment: CDR1 KGHDR and CDR2 SFDVKD. V was cut by 6 bases and J by 11 bases, with 10 bases left in between. The CDR3 covers 11 residues. The CDR3 DNA is TGTGCCACCAGTCCCCCGGCGTCCCAGCATTTT. Translation gives CATSPPASQHF.

This clonotype turned up a few times. The chain carries TRBV14 and TRBJ2-7; perhaps D is TRBD1 or TRBD2 (5 bases each). The CDR3 extends over 15 amino acids. Germline V gene lookup returns CDR1 SGHDN and CDR2 FVKESK. V dropped 8 bases and J dropped 3 bases, with 20 bases sitting between them. The CDR3 reads CASQMRGRFVYEQYF. In DNA form, the CDR3 reads TGTGCCAGCCAAATGAGGGGCCGATTTGTCTACGAGCAGTACTTC. The full variable domain, completed using reference TRBV14 and TRBJ2-7, is EAGVTQFPSHSVIEKGQTVTLRCDPISGHDNLYWYRRVMGKEIKFLLHFVKESKQDESGMPNNRFLAERTGGTYSTLKVQPAELEDSGVYFCASQMRGRFVYEQYFGPGTRLTVT.

The chain joins TRBV18 to TRBJ1-1; 9 positions match TRBD1. V was pared by 0 bases and J by 2 bases, with 4 bases of the junction left unmatched. Looked up from germline, CDR1 is KGHSH and CDR2 is LQKENI. The CDR3 totals 16 residues. CDR3: CASSPPTGGVNTEAFF. The CDR3, as DNA: TGTGCCAGCTCACCACCGACAGGGGGTGTCAACACTGAAGCTTTCTTT.

The chain joins TRBV6-1 to TRBJ2-3, with 9 bases that match TRBD1. This CDR3 is built from 15 residues. V lost 1 base, J lost 7 bases, and 6 bases stayed unmatched. Germline values: CDR1 MNHNS, CDR2 SASEGT. CDR3 sequence (DNA): TGTGCCAGCAGTGAAGACAGGGGGCCCCCACATACGCAGTATTTT. This codes for CASSEDRGPPHTQYF.

This clonotype was seen a handful of times. The chain combines TRBV6-1 with TRBJ2-1; D perhaps matches TRBD2 (6 bases). CDR1 is MNHNS, CDR2 SASEGT, per germline. The CDR3 extends over 13 amino acids. Trimming shortened V by 7 bases and J by 5 bases, and 12 bases separated the two germline ends. In DNA, the CDR3 is TGTGCCAGCATAAGCGCGGGACACAATGAGCAGTTCTTC. Translating it yields CASISAGHNEQFF.

The chain carries TRBV20-1 and TRBJ2-1, with TRBD2 identical over 11 bases. This CDR3 has 17 residues. CDR1 is DFQATT and CDR2 is SNEGSKA in the germline V gene (reference sequence). J was trimmed by 7 bases and V by 5 bases; bases with no gene match: 16. CDR3 sequence reads: CSASGLAALGGGNEQFF. The CDR3 coding sequence is TGCAGTGCTTCGGGACTAGCGGCCCTGGGGGGAGGTAATGAGCAGTTCTTC.

This clonotype came up many times. The chain recombines TRBV2 with TRBJ2-5; 7 bases are a match to TRBD1. Germline loops: CDR1 SNHLY, CDR2 FYNNEI. Unmatched junction bases numbered 8, after V lost 7 bases and J lost 3 bases. The CDR3 sequence is 14 residues long. CDR3 sequence reads: CASNRDRIEETQYF. In DNA, the CDR3 is TGTGCCAGCAATAGGGACAGAATCGAAGAGACCCAGTACTTC.

This clonotype was seen a handful of times. This chain links TRBV25-1 with TRBJ2-2; 8 nucleotides line up with TRBD2. Per the germline V gene, CDR1 is MGHDK and CDR2 is SYGVNS. The junction had 6 bases not matched to a gene; V was cut back by 7 bases and J by 2 bases. The CDR3 loop spans 15 amino acids. In nucleotides, the CDR3 is TGTGCCAGCACTCGTAGCGGGACCAACACCGGGGAGCTGTTTTTT. It specifies CASTRSGTNTGELFF.

This clonotype appeared a few times. The chain has TRBV27 and TRBJ2-2; possibly TRBD2 for D (5 bases). Germline CDR1 and CDR2: MNHEY and SMNVEV (reference sequence). The CDR3 extends over 15 amino acids. Trimming took 3 bases from V and 4 from J, leaving 12 bases between them. CDR3 region: CASSLGSYGTGELFF. For the CDR3, the DNA is TGTGCCAGCAGTTTGGGGAGCTATGGCACCGGGGAGCTGTTTTTT.

This clonotype was seen a few times. This chain connects TRBV12-3 or TRBV12-4 to TRBJ1-6; 7 nucleotides align to TRBD1. The length of the CDR3 is 12 residues. After removal of 5 bases from V and 9 bases from J, the junction contained 1 base not matched to a gene. CDR3 residues: CASSRQGSPLHF. In nucleotides, the CDR3 is TGTGCCAGCAGTCGACAGGGTTCACCCCTCCACTTT.

This chain joins TRBV4-2 and TRBJ2-7; D not certain. This CDR3 is built from 14 residues. In germline, CDR1 is LGHNA, CDR2 YNFKEQ. The V and J ends lost 1 base and 1 base respectively, with 8 bases between them. The CDR3 nucleotides are TGTGCCAGCAGCCAAGTAGGTTCGTCCTACGAGCAGTACTTC. It specifies CASSQVGSSYEQYF.

The chain combines TRBV20-1 with TRBJ1-4; D remains ambiguous. The CDR3 has 15 residues. Germline values: CDR1 DFQATT, CDR2 SNEGSKA (reference sequence). V was clipped by 3 bases and J by 0 bases, with 11 bases between them. In nucleotides, the CDR3 is TGCAGTGCTAGGGCGACGGGTACAACTAATGAAAAACTGTTTTTT. Protein: CSARATGTTNEKLFF.

The chain employs TRBV2 and TRBJ2-5; D unresolved. The V and J ends lost 3 bases and 7 bases respectively, with 12 bases between them. Germline assignment: CDR1 SNHLY and CDR2 FYNNEI. The CDR3 is 13 amino acids. CDR3 in amino acids: CASSDSPVWTQYF. CDR3 in DNA: TGTGCCAGCAGTGACTCACCGGTGTGGACCCAGTACTTC.

The chain links TRBV6-2 or TRBV6-3 to TRBJ2-7; 7 nucleotides agree with TRBD2. The germline gives CDR1 MNHEY, CDR2 SVGEGT. V lost 5 bases, J lost 4 bases, and 8 bases stayed unmatched. The CDR3 is made up of 14 amino acids. As DNA, the CDR3 is TGTGCCAGCAGTGCGCGGGAGTTAACTTACGAGCAGTACTTC. This translates into CASSARELTYEQYF.

This clonotype was seen repeatedly, ten times or more. The chain recombines TRBV20-1 with TRBJ2-3; a weak D match, TRBD1 (5 bases). Trimming took off 3 bases at V and 3 bases at J, with 10 bases between the two ends. Germline V CDR1 and CDR2: DFQATT, SNEGSKA (reference sequence). The CDR3 runs 13 residues. Here the CDR3 DNA reads TGCAGTGCTAGCAAGGGGCGAACAGATACGCAGTATTTT. Translating it yields CSASKGRTDTQYF.

This clonotype was recorded at least ten times. This chain uses TRBV29-1 with TRBJ2-1, with 11 nucleotides matching TRBD2. Germline V gene data show CDR1 as SQVTM and CDR2 as ANQGSEA. Trimming took 5 bases from V and 4 from J; bases not matched to a gene: 13. The length of the CDR3 is 17 residues. CDR3 DNA sequence: TGCAGCGTTCGGCCTAGCGGGAGGCCTTCGGGTTACAATGAGCAGTTCTTC. Its translation: CSVRPSGRPSGYNEQFF.

The chain has TRBV3-1 and TRBJ1-4; 7 bases fit TRBD1. The germline gives CDR1 LGHDT, CDR2 YNNKEL (reference sequence). Trimming removed 4 bases from V and 3 bases from J; junction bases left unmatched: 2. The CDR3 is 14 amino acids. The CDR3, as DNA: TGTGCCAGCAGCCCGACAGGGCCTAATGAAAAACTGTTTTTT. Protein sequence: CASSPTGPNEKLFF. Full variable domain (outside the CDR3, taken from reference TRBV3-1 and TRBJ1-4): DTAVSQTPKYLVTQMGNDKSIKCEQNLGHDTMYWYKQDSKKFLKIMFSYNNKELIINETVPNRFSPKSPDKAHLNLHINSLELGDSAVYFCASSPTGPNEKLFFGSGTQLSVL.

In this sample, this clonotype turned up many times. The V gene is TRBV5-6, the J gene TRBJ2-3; D unclear. V lost 2 bases and J 1 base, leaving 17 bases between the germline ends. CDR1 and CDR2 from the germline V gene are SGHDT and YYEEEE. This CDR3 has 17 amino acids. The CDR3, as DNA: TGTGCCAGCAGCTTTCTAACGGCGGTTCTTGGCACAGATACGCAGTATTTT. This codes for CASSFLTAVLGTDTQYF.

Only a few counts were recorded for this clonotype. J is TRBJ2-1 and V is TRBV20-1; 9 positions agree with TRBD2. Losses at the gene ends were 6 bases for V and 5 bases for J; bases not matched to a gene: 14. Germline assignment: CDR1 DFQATT and CDR2 SNEGSKA (reference sequence). The CDR3 has 16 amino acids. DNA of the CDR3: TGCAGTGCCATTCTCCCCGGGACTAGCCTCCACAATGAGCAGTTCTTC. Protein product: CSAILPGTSLHNEQFF.

The chain has TRBV5-5 and TRBJ1-1; the match to TRBD1 covers 11 bases. J gave up 2 bases and V 5 bases, and 8 bases lay outside the gene matches. The germline V gene has CDR1 SGHKS and CDR2 YYEKEE (reference sequence). The length of the CDR3 is 16 residues. CDR3 protein: CASRKVGTGGNTEAFF. CDR3 nucleotides: TGTGCCAGCAGAAAAGTTGGGACAGGGGGAAACACTGAAGCTTTCTTT.

Notes on this clonotype: With a much larger clone just one base away, this may be a read error. The gene calls are TRBV10-3 and TRBJ2-3; D is unresolved. CDR1 ENHRY and CDR2 SYGVKD come from the germline V gene. The CDR3 has 13 residues. V lost 7 bases and J 0 bases, leaving 8 bases between the germline ends. CDR3 in amino acids: CAITRVSTDTQYF. In DNA, the CDR3 is TGTGCCATCACCCGGGTCAGCACAGATACGCAGTATTTT.

This clonotype was picked up a small number of times. This rearrangement joins TRBV20-1 to TRBJ2-3, with a possible D match to TRBD1 (5 bases). V was clipped by 3 bases and J by 2 bases, with 12 bases between them. CDR3 length: 14 amino acids. CDR1 and CDR2 from the germline V gene are DFQATT and SNEGSKA (reference sequence). The CDR3 DNA is TGCAGTGCTAGGGACAAAGAAGCCACAGATACGCAGTATTTT. This translates into CSARDKEATDTQYF.